The 25 T cell receptor beta chains below were found in one sample sequenced in a study of CD8+CD57+ T cells in acquired aplastic anemia. Patients included in sequencing had previously demonstrated CD8+CD57+ cell expansion by flow cytometry. Investigators profiled TCR beta VDJ and CDR3 from genomic DNA template. MiXCR was run by TCRdb on the reads, yielding one entry per CDR3 protein. The table has about 160,000 distinct CDR3 sequences, 71% seen once; the top ten hold around 45%. The specimen was sorted CD4+, CD8+, or CD8+CD57+ T cells (not recorded which) from PBMCs. The receptors come from a human donor with aplastic anemia.

The rearrangement uses TRBV19 and TRBJ1-4, with D tentatively TRBD1 (6 bases). Trimming shortened V by 6 bases and J by 6 bases, and 14 bases separated the two germline ends. This CDR3 is built from 14 residues. In germline, CDR1 is LNHDA, CDR2 SQIVND (reference sequence). In DNA, the CDR3 is TGTGCCAGTAGATCCGACAGGATGGATGAAAAACTGTTTTTT. As protein: CASRSDRMDEKLFF. The variable domain in full, completed from reference TRBV19 and TRBJ1-4, reads DGGITQSPKYLFRKEGQNVTLSCEQNLNHDAMYWYRQDPGQGLRLIYYSQIVNDFQKGDIAEGYSVSREKKESFPLTVTSAQKNPTAFYLCASRSDRMDEKLFFGSGTQLSVL.

The chain employs TRBV4-2 and TRBJ1-6; D gene ambiguous. Trimming shortened V by 0 bases and J by 0 bases, and 6 bases separated the two germline ends. This CDR3 is built from 16 residues. Germline values: CDR1 LGHNA, CDR2 YNFKEQ. In DNA, the CDR3 is TGTGCCAGCAGCCAAGACCTGAGCTCCTATAATTCACCCCTCCACTTT. Amino acid sequence: CASSQDLSSYNSPLHF.

The chain combines TRBV20-1 with TRBJ1-6; 10 bases agree with TRBD1. CDR3 length equals 18 residues. V shed 6 bases and J 0 bases; nucleotides not matched to a gene: 11. The germline V gene encodes CDR1 DFQATT and CDR2 SNEGSKA (reference sequence). The CDR3, as DNA: TGCAGTGCGCCAGGGGGACAGGGGCTTAGCTCCTATAATTCACCCCTCCACTTT. This codes for CSAPGGQGLSSYNSPLHF.

This chain links TRBV5-1 with TRBJ1-1, with a possible D match to TRBD1 (5 bases). This CDR3 has 17 residues. The V end lost 1 base, the J end lost 1 base, and 17 bases lay between the germline ends. The germline V gene has CDR1 SGHRS and CDR2 YFSETQ. The CDR3 loop is CASSLRSMSTANTEAFF. The DNA for the CDR3 is TGCGCCAGCAGCTTGCGGTCGATGTCGACAGCGAACACTGAAGCTTTCTTT.

The chain joins TRBV2 to TRBJ1-1; D call uncertain. The CDR3 length is 14 residues. Trimming stripped 6 bases from V and 6 bases from J, with 17 bases between. Germline assignment: CDR1 SNHLY and CDR2 FYNNEI. As DNA, the CDR3 is TGTGCCAGCAGAACGCCGGGAGTATTAGCTGAAGCTTTCTTT. Its protein is CASRTPGVLAEAFF.

The genes are TRBV5-1 and TRBJ1-1; D gene ambiguous. V lost 1 base, J lost 3 bases, and 7 bases lay in between. Per the germline V gene, CDR1 is SGHRS and CDR2 is YFSETQ. The length of the CDR3 is 13 residues. This CDR3 is CASSLNGDTEAFF. CDR3 nucleotides: TGCGCCAGCAGCTTGAACGGGGACACTGAAGCTTTCTTT.

This clonotype was recorded many times. V usage is TRBV6-4 and J usage is TRBJ2-3, with TRBD2 identical over 11 bases. The CDR3 length is 14 residues. J lost 5 bases, V lost 8 bases, and 6 bases had no gene match. Germline V gene data show CDR1 as MRHNA and CDR2 as SNTAGT. CDR3 protein: CASSGTSGLDTQYF. The DNA for the CDR3 is TGTGCCAGCTCCGGGACTAGCGGATTAGATACGCAGTATTTT.

The chain links TRBV5-1 to TRBJ2-2; D is undetermined. V lost 4 bases, J lost 1 base, and 14 bases lay in between. The CDR3 length is 16 residues. Germline V gene sequence: CDR1 SGHRS, CDR2 YFSETQ. The CDR3 here is CASSPRSSQNTGELFF. CDR3 bases: TGCGCCAGCAGCCCGCGTTCAAGTCAGAACACCGGGGAGCTGTTTTTT.

There are many counts of this clonotype. J is TRBJ1-5 and V is TRBV6-2 or TRBV6-3, with TRBD1 as a possible D gene (5 bases). The V end lost 0 bases, the J end lost 7 bases, and 10 bases lay between the germline ends. This CDR3 spans 14 amino acids. Looked up from germline, CDR1 is MNHEY and CDR2 is SVGEGT. CDR3 nucleotides: TGTGCCAGCAGTTACTCGGGGGAACGGCAGCCCCAGCATTTT. This encodes CASSYSGERQPQHF.

This chain connects TRBV7-9 to TRBJ2-7; D is possibly TRBD2 (5 bases). CDR3 size: 15 residues. V dropped 5 bases and J dropped 1 base, with 15 bases sitting between them. CDR1 SEHNR and CDR2 FQNEAQ come from the germline V gene (reference sequence). CDR3 nucleotides: TGTGCCAGCAGCCCGACCCTTAGCGTATCCTACGAGCAGTACTTC. Protein: CASSPTLSVSYEQYF.

The chain uses TRBV7-8 and TRBJ2-7; D is perhaps TRBD1 or TRBD2 (5 bases each). Trimming took off 4 bases at V and 6 bases at J, with 16 bases between the two ends. This CDR3 has 14 residues. CDR1 and CDR2 (germline): SGHVS, FQNEAQ. The CDR3 loop reads CASSSGQPGGEQYF. For the CDR3, the DNA is TGTGCCAGCAGCTCTGGACAACCTGGGGGCGAGCAGTACTTC.

The table lists this clonotype with a few counts. This chain links TRBV20-1 with TRBJ2-3; D is ambiguous. V shed 1 base and J shed 0 bases, with 14 bases lying between them. The CDR3 consists of 16 residues. Germline values: CDR1 DFQATT, CDR2 SNEGSKA (reference sequence). The CDR3 here is CSARAVRPRSTDTQYF. In nucleotides, the CDR3 is TGCAGTGCTAGAGCCGTCAGACCACGCAGCACAGATACGCAGTATTTT.

The chain employs TRBV10-3 and TRBJ2-7; TRBD2 might be the D (5 bases). Judging by the DNA end, TRBJ2-5 fits better; the J call may be wrong. Germline V lookup: CDR1 ENHRY, CDR2 SYGVKD. The CDR3 is made up of 13 amino acids. CDR3 loop: CAIRRAIQETQYF. DNA for the CDR3: TGTGCCATCAGGCGGGCCATCCAAGAGACCCAGTACTTC.

This chain uses TRBV19 with TRBJ2-1, with D unresolved. Germline CDR1 reads LNHDA; CDR2 reads SQIVND (reference sequence). This CDR3 is 15 amino acids long. V was clipped by 7 bases and J by 1 base, with 14 bases between them. CDR3 sequence: CASMGPGRSYNEQFF. CDR3 DNA: TGTGCCAGTATGGGCCCCGGAAGATCCTACAATGAGCAGTTCTTC.

The CDR3 sequence is CAISTDRGRNTEAFF. DNA of the CDR3: TGTGCCATCAGTACTGACAGGGGGAGGAACACTGAAGCTTTCTTT. The J gene is TRBJ1-1, the V gene TRBV10-3; TRBD1 agrees at 9 bases. J was trimmed by 1 base and V by 5 bases; bases with no gene match: 5. In germline, CDR1 is ENHRY, CDR2 SYGVKD. This CDR3 is 15 amino acids long.

The V call is TRBV7-2, the J call TRBJ2-1; unclear D gene. With 3 bases removed from V and 6 bases from J, the gap between germline ends came to 12 bases. This CDR3 contains 14 residues. Per germline, CDR1 SGHTA and CDR2 FQGNSA. The CDR3 region is CASSLGGNLNEQFF. The CDR3 DNA sequence: TGTGCCAGCAGCTTGGGTGGGAACCTCAATGAGCAGTTCTTC.

Remarks on this clonotype: One junction end disagrees with the germline gene, perhaps due to a read error. This rearrangement joins TRBV7-7 to TRBJ2-5; TRBD2 aligns across 11 bases. Germline CDR1 and CDR2: SSHAT and FNYEAQ (reference sequence). The CDR3 is 15 residues long. Here the CDR3 DNA reads TGTGCTAGCAGCTCACTAGCGGGAGATGAAGAGACCCAGTACTTC. The encoded protein is CASSSLAGDEETQYF.

This chain connects TRBV2 to TRBJ2-7; 10 bases map to TRBD1. Looked up from germline, CDR1 is SNHLY and CDR2 is FYNNEI. J gave up 2 bases and V 6 bases, and 10 bases lay outside the gene matches. This CDR3 has 16 residues. CDR3 bases: TGTGCCAGCAGCCCTCTCTCCGGGACAGGGGCCTACGAGCAGTACTTC. Its translation: CASSPLSGTGAYEQYF.

This clonotype was observed a few times. V and J are TRBV7-9 and TRBJ1-5, with no clear D. CDR1 is SEHNR, CDR2 FQNEAQ, per germline (reference sequence). This CDR3 spans 13 amino acids. Trimming removed 1 base from V and 6 bases from J, with 7 bases in between. Written as DNA, the CDR3 is TGTGCCAGCAGCTTAGGCTCAGGTCAGCCCCAGCATTTT. Translation: CASSLGSGQPQHF.

V usage is TRBV19 and J usage is TRBJ1-1; tentatively, D is TRBD1 (6 bases). This CDR3 has 14 residues. Germline V CDR1 and CDR2: LNHDA, SQIVND (reference sequence). V lost 6 bases and J 2 bases, leaving 13 bases between the germline ends. CDR3 amino acids: CASSKDRFNTEAFF. The CDR3 nucleotides read TGTGCCAGTAGCAAGGACAGATTTAACACTGAAGCTTTCTTT.

This clonotype has just one count. CDR3 region: CASSPADGWIYGYTF. The DNA of the CDR3 is TGCGCCAGCAGCCCCGCCGACGGATGGATCTATGGCTACACCTTC. The chain couples TRBV5-1 to TRBJ1-2; no reliable D call. In germline, CDR1 is SGHRS, CDR2 YFSETQ. The CDR3 totals 15 residues. V lost 4 bases and J lost 4, with 17 bases in between.

V usage is TRBV20-1 and J usage is TRBJ2-3; 7 bases are a match to TRBD2. The germline V gene has CDR1 DFQATT and CDR2 SNEGSKA (reference sequence). This CDR3 has 14 residues. The V segment lost 3 bases and the J segment 1 base; nucleotides outside the gene matches: 4. CDR3: CSARWTRRTDTQYF. The CDR3 nucleotides read TGCAGTGCTAGGTGGACTAGACGCACAGATACGCAGTATTTT.

This clonotype turned up a few times. The J gene is TRBJ1-5, the V gene TRBV13; D remains ambiguous. Trimming took 3 bases from V and 4 from J, leaving 4 bases between them. The germline CDR1 and CDR2 sequences are PRHDT and FYEKMQ (reference sequence). The length of the CDR3 is 12 residues. The DNA of the CDR3 is TGTGCCAGCAGCTTTGAGAATCAGCCCCAGCATTTT. Amino acid sequence: CASSFENQPQHF.

Regarding this clonotype: The junction departs from germline at one end; a sequencing error may be responsible. The chain has TRBV12-3 or TRBV12-4 and TRBJ1-5; weak D call: TRBD1 (6 bases). The length of the CDR3 is 15 residues. The DNA for the CDR3 is TGTGCCAGCAGATCTACAGGGTATAGCAGTCAGCCCCAGCATTTT. This codes for CASRSTGYSSQPQHF.

The chain couples TRBV24-1 to TRBJ2-5; 8 bases are shared with TRBD1. The CDR3 has 13 residues. In germline, CDR1 is KGHDR, CDR2 SFDVKD. V shed 10 bases, J shed 2 bases, and the junction held 5 bases outside the gene matches. CDR3 DNA: TGTGCCACTGACAGGGGCGATCAAGAGACCCAGTACTTC. Protein sequence: CATDRGDQETQYF.